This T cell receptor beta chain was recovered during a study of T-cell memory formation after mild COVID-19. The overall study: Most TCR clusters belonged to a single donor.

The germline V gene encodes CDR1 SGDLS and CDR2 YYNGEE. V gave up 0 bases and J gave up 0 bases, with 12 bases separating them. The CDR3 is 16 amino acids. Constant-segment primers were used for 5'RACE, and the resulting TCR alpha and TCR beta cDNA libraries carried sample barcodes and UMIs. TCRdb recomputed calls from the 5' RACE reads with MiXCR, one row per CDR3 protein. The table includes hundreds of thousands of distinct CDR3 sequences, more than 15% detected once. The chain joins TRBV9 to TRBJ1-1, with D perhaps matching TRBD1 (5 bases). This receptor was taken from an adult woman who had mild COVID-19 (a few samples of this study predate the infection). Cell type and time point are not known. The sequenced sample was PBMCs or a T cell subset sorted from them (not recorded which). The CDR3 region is CASSVGLGQVNTEAFF. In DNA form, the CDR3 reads TGTGCCAGCAGCGTAGGCCTTGGACAAGTGAACACTGAAGCTTTCTTT.